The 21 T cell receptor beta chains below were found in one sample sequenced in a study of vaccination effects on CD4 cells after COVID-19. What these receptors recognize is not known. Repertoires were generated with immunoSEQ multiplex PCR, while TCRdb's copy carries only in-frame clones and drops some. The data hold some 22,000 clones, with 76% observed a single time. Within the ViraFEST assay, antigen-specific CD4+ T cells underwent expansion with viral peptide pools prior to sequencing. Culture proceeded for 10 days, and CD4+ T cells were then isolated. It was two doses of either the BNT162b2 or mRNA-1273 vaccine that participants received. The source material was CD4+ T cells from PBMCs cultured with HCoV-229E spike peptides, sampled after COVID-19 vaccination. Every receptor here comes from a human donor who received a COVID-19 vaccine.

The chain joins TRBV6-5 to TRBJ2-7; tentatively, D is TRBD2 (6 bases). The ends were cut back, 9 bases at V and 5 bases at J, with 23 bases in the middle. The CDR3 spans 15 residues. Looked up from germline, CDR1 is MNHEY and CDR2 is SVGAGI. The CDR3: CARYTARLDRDEQYF. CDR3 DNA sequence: TGTGCCAGATATACAGCAAGACTAGATCGTGACGAGCAGTACTTC.

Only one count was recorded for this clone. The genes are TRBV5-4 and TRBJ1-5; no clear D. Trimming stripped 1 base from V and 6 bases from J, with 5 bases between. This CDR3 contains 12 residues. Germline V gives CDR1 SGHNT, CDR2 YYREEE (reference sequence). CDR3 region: CASSLWGQPQHF. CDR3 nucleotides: TGTGCCAGCAGCTTGTGGGGTCAGCCCCAGCATTTT.

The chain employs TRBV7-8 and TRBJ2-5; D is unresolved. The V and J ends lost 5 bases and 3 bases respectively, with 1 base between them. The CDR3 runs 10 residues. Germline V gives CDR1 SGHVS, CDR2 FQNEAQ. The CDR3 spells CASSKETQYF. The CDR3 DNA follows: TGTGCCAGCAGCAAAGAGACCCAGTACTTC.

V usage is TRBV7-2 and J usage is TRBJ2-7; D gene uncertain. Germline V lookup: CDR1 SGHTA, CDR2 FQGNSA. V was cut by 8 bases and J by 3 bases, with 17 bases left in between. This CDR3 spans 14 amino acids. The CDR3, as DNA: TGTGCCAGCTCTGAGGCTTTTGGTTACTACGAGCAGTACTTC. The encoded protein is CASSEAFGYYEQYF.

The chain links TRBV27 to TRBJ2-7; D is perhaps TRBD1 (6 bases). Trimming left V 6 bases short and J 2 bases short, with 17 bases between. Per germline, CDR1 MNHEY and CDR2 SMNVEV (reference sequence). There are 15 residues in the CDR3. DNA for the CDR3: TGTGCCAGCAGCAATCCACTCAGGGGAGCCTACGAGCAGTACTTC. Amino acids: CASSNPLRGAYEQYF.

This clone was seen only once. CDR3 sequence: CASRGGTETFF. The CDR3, as DNA: TGTGCCAGTAGGGGGGGGACAGAAACTTTCTTT. This chain joins TRBV19 and TRBJ1-1; 7 nucleotides agree with TRBD1. This CDR3 has 11 amino acids. Germline V gene data show CDR1 as LNHDA and CDR2 as SQIVND (reference sequence). V shed 6 bases and J 12 bases; nucleotides not matched to a gene: 7.

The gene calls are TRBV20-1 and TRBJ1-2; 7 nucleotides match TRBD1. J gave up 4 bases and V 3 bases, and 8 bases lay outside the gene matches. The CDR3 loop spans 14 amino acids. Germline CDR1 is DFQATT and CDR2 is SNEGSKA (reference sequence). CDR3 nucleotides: TGCAGTGCTAGTAAGGGGGCGCAGGGCTATGGCTACACCTTC. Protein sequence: CSASKGAQGYGYTF.

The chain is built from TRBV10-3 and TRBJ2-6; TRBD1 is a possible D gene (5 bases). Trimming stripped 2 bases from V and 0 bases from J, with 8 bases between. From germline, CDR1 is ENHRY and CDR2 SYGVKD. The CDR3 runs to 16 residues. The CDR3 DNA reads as TGTGCCATCAGTGAGACAGGTGCCTCTGGGGCCAACGTCCTGACTTTC. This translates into CAISETGASGANVLTF.

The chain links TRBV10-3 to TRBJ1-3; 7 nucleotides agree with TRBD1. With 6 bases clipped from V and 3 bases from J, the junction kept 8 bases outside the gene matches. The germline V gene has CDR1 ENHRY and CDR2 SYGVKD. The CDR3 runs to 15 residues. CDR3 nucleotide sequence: TGTGCCATCAGCCCCCCGACAGGGAGTGGAAACACCATATATTTT. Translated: CAISPPTGSGNTIYF.

The CDR3 protein is CASSDLSGVQTQYF. The DNA of the CDR3 is TGTGCCAGCAGTGATCTTAGCGGGGTACAGACCCAGTACTTC. The chain has TRBV2 and TRBJ2-5; 8 bases line up with TRBD2. The V and J ends lost 3 bases and 6 bases, in that order; junction bases with no gene match: 6. The V gene's germline CDR1 is SNHLY and CDR2 FYNNEI. This CDR3 region has 14 residues.

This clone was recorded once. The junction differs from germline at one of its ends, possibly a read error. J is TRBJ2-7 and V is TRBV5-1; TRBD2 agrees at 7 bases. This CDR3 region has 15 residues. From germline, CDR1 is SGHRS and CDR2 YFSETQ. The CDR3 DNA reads TGCGCGAGCACCCCCCTGGAGGGAGGGTCCTACGAGCAGTACTTC. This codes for CASTPLEGGSYEQYF. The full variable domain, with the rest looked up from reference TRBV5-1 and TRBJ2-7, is KAGVTQTPRYLIKTRGQQVTLSCSPISGHRSVSWYQQTPGQGLQFLFEYFSETQRNKGNFPGRFSGRQFSNSRSEMNVSTLELGDSALYLCASTPLEGGSYEQYFGPGTRLTVT.

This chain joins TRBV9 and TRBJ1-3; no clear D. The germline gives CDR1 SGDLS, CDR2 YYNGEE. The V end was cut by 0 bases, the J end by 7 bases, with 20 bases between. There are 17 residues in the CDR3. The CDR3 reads CASSVVPKPGTRNTIYF. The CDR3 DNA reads TGTGCCAGCAGCGTAGTTCCTAAACCCGGAACACGGAACACCATATATTTT.

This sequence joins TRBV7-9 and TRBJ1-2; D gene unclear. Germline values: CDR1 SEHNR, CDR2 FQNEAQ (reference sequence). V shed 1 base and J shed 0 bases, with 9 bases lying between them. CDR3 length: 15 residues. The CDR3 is CASSLGHSPNYGYTF. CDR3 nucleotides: TGTGCCAGCAGCTTAGGACACTCCCCTAACTATGGCTACACCTTC.

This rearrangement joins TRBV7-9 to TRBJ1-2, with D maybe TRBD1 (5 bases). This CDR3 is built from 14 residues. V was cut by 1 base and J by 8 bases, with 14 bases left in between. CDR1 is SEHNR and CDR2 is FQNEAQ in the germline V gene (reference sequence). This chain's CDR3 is CASSLDDYGDGYTF. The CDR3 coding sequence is TGTGCCAGCAGCTTAGACGACTACGGGGACGGCTACACCTTC.

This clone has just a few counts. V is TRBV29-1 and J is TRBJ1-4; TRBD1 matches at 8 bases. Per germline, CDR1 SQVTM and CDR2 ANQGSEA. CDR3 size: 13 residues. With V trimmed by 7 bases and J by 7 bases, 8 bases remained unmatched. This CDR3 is CSGQTGAAEKLFF. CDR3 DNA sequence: TGCAGCGGTCAGACAGGGGCGGCTGAAAAACTGTTTTTT.

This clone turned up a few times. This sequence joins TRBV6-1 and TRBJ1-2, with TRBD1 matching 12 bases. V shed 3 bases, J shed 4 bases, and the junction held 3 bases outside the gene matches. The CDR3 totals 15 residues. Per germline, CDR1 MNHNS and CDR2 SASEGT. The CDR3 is CASSEGTGGAYGYTF. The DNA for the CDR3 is TGTGCCAGCAGTGAGGGGACAGGGGGCGCCTATGGCTACACCTTC.

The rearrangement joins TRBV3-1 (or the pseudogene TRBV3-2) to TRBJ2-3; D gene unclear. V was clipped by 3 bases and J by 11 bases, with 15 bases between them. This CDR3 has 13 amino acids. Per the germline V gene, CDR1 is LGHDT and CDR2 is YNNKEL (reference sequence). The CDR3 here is CASSQEKISKQYF. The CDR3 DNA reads TGTGCCAGCAGCCAGGAAAAGATCTCAAAGCAGTATTTT.

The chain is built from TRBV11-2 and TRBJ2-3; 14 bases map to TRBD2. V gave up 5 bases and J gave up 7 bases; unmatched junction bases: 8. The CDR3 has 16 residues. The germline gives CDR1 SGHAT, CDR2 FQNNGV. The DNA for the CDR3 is TGTGCCAGCAGCATGGGACTAGCGGGAGCCCCGAATACGCAGTATTTT. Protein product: CASSMGLAGAPNTQYF. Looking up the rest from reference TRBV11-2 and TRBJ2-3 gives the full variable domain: EAGVAQSPRYKIIEKRQSVAFWCNPISGHATLYWYQQILGQGPKLLIQFQNNGVVDDSQLPKDRFSAERLKGVDSTLKIQPAKLEDSAVYLCASSMGLAGAPNTQYFGPGTRLTVL.

Here the CDR3 DNA reads TGTGCCAGCAGCCTCAGGGGTCTTGGTAACAATGAGCAGTTCTTC. Translated, it gives CASSLRGLGNNEQFF. J is TRBJ2-1 and V is TRBV5-4; D might be TRBD1 (6 bases). Germline-derived CDR1 and CDR2 are SGHNT and YYREEE (reference sequence). The CDR3 is 15 amino acids. The germline V and J ends were trimmed by 4 bases and 5 bases, with 16 bases remaining between them.

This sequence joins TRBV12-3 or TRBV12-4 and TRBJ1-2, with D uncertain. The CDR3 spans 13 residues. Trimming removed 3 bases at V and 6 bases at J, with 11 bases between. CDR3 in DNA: TGTGCCAGCAGTTTTGGCCCTCCGGATGGCTACACCTTC. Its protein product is CASSFGPPDGYTF.

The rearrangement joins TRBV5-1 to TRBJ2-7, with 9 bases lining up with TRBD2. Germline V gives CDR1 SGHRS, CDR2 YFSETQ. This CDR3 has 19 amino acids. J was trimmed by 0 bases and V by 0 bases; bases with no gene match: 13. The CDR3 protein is CASSLAVKRGDPSSYEQYF. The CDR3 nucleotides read TGCGCCAGCAGCTTGGCCGTTAAGCGGGGGGATCCTTCCTCCTACGAGCAGTACTTC.